This is a list of T cell receptor beta chains from one sample in a study of T-cell reconstitution after alpha-beta-depleted transplantation in children. TCRdb passed the PCR reads through MiXCR, listing each CDR3 protein once. The sample contains roughly 420,000 distinct CDR3 sequences, 15% to 20% of which appear only once. The specimen comprised PBMCs, mostly from graft donor cells, sampled 360 days after TCRalphabeta/CD19-depleted stem cell transplant. These receptor sequences come from a boy under two years old who had a stem cell transplant for Wiskott-Aldrich syndrome, so the T cells may come from the graft donor. CDR3s include the opening cysteine and the closing phenylalanine or tryptophan. D genes are given only for firm matches. The listing skips clone size in some rows; elsewhere it reads once, few, many or a size class.

CDR3nt,CDR3aa,j_gene,d_gene,abundance,v_gene
TGTGCCAGCAGCTTATCTACCTGGGAGACCCAGTACTTC,CASSLSTWETQYF,TRBJ2-5,-,-,TRBV11-2
TGCGCCAGCAGCTTGGGAGGGAATGAGCAGTTCTTC,CASSLGGNEQFF,TRBJ2-1,-,many,TRBV5-1
TGTGCCAGTAGTGGTCTACGGCGGGGGGGCCCCTACGAGCAGTACTTC,CASSGLRRGGPYEQYF,TRBJ2-7,TRBD2,few,TRBV19
TGTGCCAGCAGCCAAGGGGTACGCTCCTACAATGAGCAGTTCTTC,CASSQGVRSYNEQFF,TRBJ2-1,-,many,TRBV3-1
TGCAGTTCACCGGAGGGCTTAGCCAAAAACATTCAGTACTTC,CSSPEGLAKNIQYF,TRBJ2-4,-,few,TRBV20-1
TGCAGTGCCAGACGGGGGACCGTTGCCTCTGGGGCCAACGTCCTGACTTTC,CSARRGTVASGANVLTF,TRBJ2-6,-,-,TRBV20-1
TGCACCAGCAGCCAAGACGGTGAATGTTCACCCCTCCACTTT,CTSSQDGECSPLHF,TRBJ1-6,-,-,TRBV1
TGTGCCTGGAGTGTCCCAGGGAGCACCGGGGAGCTGTTTTTT,CAWSVPGSTGELFF,TRBJ2-2,-,-,TRBV30
TGTGCCATCAGCCCCGGGCTCCTCGGACAGTTCAACAATGAGCAGTTCTTC,CAISPGLLGQFNNEQFF,TRBJ2-1,-,-,TRBV10-3
TGTGCCAGCTCACCAACTAGCGGGAGGGCCATGAGTTCCTACGAGCAGTACTTC,CASSPTSGRAMSSYEQYF,TRBJ2-7,TRBD2,few,TRBV18
TGCGCCAGCAGCCAAGAAAGAGGGACAGGGAGCTCCTACGAGCAGTACTTC,CASSQERGTGSSYEQYF,TRBJ2-7,TRBD1,-,TRBV4-1